The rows below give T cell receptor beta chains drawn from one sample of a study of patients and donors after allogeneic stem cell transplantation. A single record per CDR3 protein comes from TCRdb applying MiXCR to the RT-PCR reads. The sample holds fewer than 75,000 distinct CDR3 sequences; roughly 14% are singletons and the top ten take roughly a third. The sample comprised blood, either unsorted or a sorted T cell fraction (not recorded which). The source is a human donor who was either an allogeneic HSCT recipient or a stem cell or donor lymphocyte infusion donor (not recorded which). It is not recorded whose cells these are; they may come from a transplant donor. Each CDR3 is given with its conserved first and last residue. A D gene is named only where the DNA matches it firmly. The size entry is marked missing in some rows and otherwise reads once, few, many or a size class.

>TRBV5-5|TRBD2|TRBJ2-1|-
CASSPGLAGEF
TGTGCCAGCAGCCCCGGACTAGCGGGAGAATTC
>TRBV18|-|TRBJ2-7|few
CASSPSLTGNYEQYF
TGTGCCAGCTCCCCCTCCTTGACTGGGAACTACGAGCAGTACTTC
>TRBV18|-|TRBJ2-7|-
CASSPSVRIEDEQYF
TGTGCCAGCTCACCATCGGTGAGGATCGAGGACGAGCAGTACTTC
>TRBV7-8|-|TRBJ1-5|few
CASSLVQGTNQPQHF
TGTGCCAGCAGCTTAGTGCAGGGCACCAATCAGCCCCAGCATTTT
>TRBV7-9|TRBD2|TRBJ2-1|few
CASSRLPGLAESSYNEQFF
TGTGCCAGCAGCCGTCTCCCGGGACTAGCGGAGAGCTCCTACAATGAGCAGTTCTTC
>TRBV6-6|-|TRBJ2-7|few
CASSSGRNYEQYF
TGTGCCAGCAGTTCCGGCAGGAACTACGAGCAGTACTTC
>TRBV21-1|-|TRBJ1-1|many
CASPKEGSNTEAFF
TGTGCCAGCCCGAAGGAGGGGTCGAACACTGAAGCTTTCTTT
>TRBV20-1|TRBD2|TRBJ2-3|-
CSAVTSGVVPSTDTQYF
TGCAGTGCTGTGACTAGCGGAGTAGTACCTAGCACAGATACGCAGTATTTT
>TRBV28|-|TRBJ2-1|-
CASRRTEGTEQFF
TGTGCCAGCCGACGGACGGAGGGGACTGAGCAGTTCTTC
>TRBV20-1|TRBD1|TRBJ1-1|few
CSAESQGFRMNTEAFF
TGCAGTGCGGAGTCACAGGGGTTCAGGATGAACACTGAAGCTTTCTTT
>TRBV5-1|-|TRBJ1-2|many
CASSLDLGEGGYTF
TGCGCCAGCAGCTTGGATCTCGGGGAGGGCGGCTACACCTTC
>TRBV4-2|-|TRBJ2-2|many
CASSPGGGRALRTGELFF
TGTGCCAGCAGCCCAGGGGGGGGCCGGGCCCTGAGGACCGGGGAGCTGTTTTTT
>TRBV3-1|-|TRBJ2-3|few
CASSQELTDTQYF
TGTGCCAGCAGCCAAGAACTCACAGATACGCAGTATTTT
>TRBV9|-|TRBJ2-2|many
CASSAPLGTSPNSGELFF
TGTGCCAGCAGCGCTCCTCTTGGGACTTCTCCTAACAGCGGGGAGCTGTTTTTT
>TRBV3-1|-|TRBJ2-7|-
CASSQIQSSYEQYF
TGTGCCAGCAGCCAAATACAGAGCTCCTACGAGCAGTACTTC
>TRBV5-1|TRBD1|TRBJ2-2|few
CASSLTGGADTGELFF
TGCGCCAGCAGCCTCACAGGGGGCGCGGACACCGGGGAGCTGTTTTTT
>TRBV7-6|-|TRBJ2-4|-
CASSLGQPLAKNIQYF
TGTGCCAGCAGCTTAGGGCAGCCACTAGCCAAAAACATTCAGTACTTC
>TRBV7-6|-|TRBJ1-2|few
CASSSAEPNYGYTF
TGTGCCAGCAGCTCAGCTGAGCCTAACTATGGCTACACCTTC
>TRBV20-1|TRBD1|TRBJ1-1|-
CSASLGQGGTEAFF
TGCAGTGCTTCGTTAGGACAGGGGGGCACTGAAGCTTTCTTT
>TRBV6-6|TRBD2|TRBJ2-1|-
CASSIGLAGVGEQFF
TGTGCCAGCAGTATTGGACTAGCGGGAGTTGGTGAGCAGTTCTTC
>TRBV12-3/TRBV12-4|TRBD2|TRBJ2-1|many
CASSPTSDHNEQFF
TGTGCCAGCAGCCCCACTAGCGATCACAATGAGCAGTTCTTC
>TRBV7-6|-|TRBJ1-2|many
CASSFTQQNYGYTF
TGTGCCAGCAGCTTTACACAGCAAAACTATGGCTACACCTTC